A single T cell receptor (beta chain) is shown here with its context. In this sample, this clone turned up a few times. What antigen it recognizes has not been identified. No per-base quality is available; no much larger clone lies one base away. TCR beta libraries were generated from genomic DNA with the immunoSEQ kit, following the manufacturer's recommendations. For library preparation, a first multiplex PCR was performed with proprietary primers, followed by a second PCR in which unique barcodes were added, and bead cleanups were performed after each round. Each sample batch included a kit-provided positive control reaction and a negative control reaction. The final libraries were assessed on an Agilent 4200 TapeStation D1000 ScreenTape, pooled by volume, and quantified by qPCR. An Illumina NextSeq500 fitted with a MidOutput 150-cycle cartridge performed the sequencing, running 156 Read1 cycles and 15 Index1 cycles with the kit's custom primers. The pooled library was loaded at 0.9 to 1 pM with a roughly 20% PhiX control spike-in. The source study handled its data this way. The vendor-processed data were analyzed in R, and a clonotype was defined as all T cells that share the same CDR3 nucleotide sequence. In the clone abundance analyses, frequencies were normalized to the 10,000 most abundant clones in each sample. Public T cell clones, averaging fewer than five per sample, were removed before analysis. Tumor-enriched and baseline blood-enriched clonotypes were defined by at least a 32-fold difference in abundance between compartments. A beta-binomial differential abundance model was used to identify clonotypes that expanded or contracted between blood time points. Tumor-blood repertoire similarity was measured with the Baroni-Urbani and Buser coefficient, and group comparisons used two-tailed Wilcoxon tests in R. Entries here come from immuneACCESS through TCRdb and include only in-frame sequences with V and J called. Some clones fail to appear in such tables; in the studies checked, an unresolved V gene covers under half of the shortfall, and the cause of the remainder is unknown. The V and J calls and clone size come from that table; D and trimming were worked out from the DNA. Within this sample are tens of thousands of clones, with approximately 86% of them counted one time only. The ten largest make up about 23% of the sample.

CDR1 SGHRS and CDR2 YFSETQ are derived from the germline V gene. V is cut by 0 bases and J by 6 bases, and the space between the germline ends is 21 bases. The CDR3 numbers 17 residues from cysteine through phenylalanine. Only the CDR3 region is kept as DNA, spanning 51 bases read in frame from base 1. The source of the sample is a study of radiation and T cells in renal cell carcinoma (dated by TCRdb to about 2020). Study-wide context: Samples were obtained from a clinical trial, in which 15 Gy stereotactic body radiation therapy was delivered to primary renal cell carcinomas and nephrectomy was performed 4 weeks later. Across all 50 or so samples, around 4,000,000 unique CDR3 nucleotide sequences, encoding 2 million to 3 million unique CDR3 amino acid sequences, were identified. In total, 50 to 55 samples, comprising around 26 tumors and around 27 peripheral blood samples, were subjected to TCR beta sequencing. General findings and caveats noted by the study authors: Effects of radiation dose or scheduling on the TCR repertoire could not be addressed with the single-armed trial design. Changes in the blood repertoire were not tracked past 4 weeks after treatment. An increase in top tumor clonotypes in blood was observed from baseline to 2 weeks post-radiation, followed by contraction by 4 weeks, which was taken to suggest transient expansion of tumor-resident clones. Because pretreatment tumor biopsies were not available, the baseline intratumoral presence of clonotypes could not be determined.

This specimen's time point label, per the study, means: blood 2 weeks post-SBRT. This specimen's treatment or condition label, interpreted: 15 Gy SBRT to primary tumor, nephrectomy 4 weeks later. To follow tumor-enriched clonotypes, peripheral blood was collected serially from radiation-treated patients at baseline and again at 2 weeks and 4 weeks after SBRT. Every patient's renal cell carcinoma showed clear cell pathology. Genomic DNA for TCR sequencing was prepared using the QIAamp DNA Blood Mini Kit (Qiagen). The analyses included only samples that passed all quality control checks. This TCR derives from a woman in her fifties or sixties with renal cell carcinoma. The specimen was blood, collected from a patient whose treatment included radiotherapy and nephrectomy. The sequence is built from TRBV5-1 and TRBJ1-1, and possibly TRBD1, on 6 matching bases. The nucleotide sequence reads as follows: TGCGCCAGCAGCTTGGTGCCACGGGGGCGTGGGGTGGCTGAAGCTTTCTTT. Its product reads: CASSLVPRGRGVAEAFF. Extended through the reference TRBV5-1 and TRBJ1-1 proteins, this CDR3 yields the full variable domain: KAGVTQTPRYLIKTRGQQVTLSCSPISGHRSVSWYQQTPGQGLQFLFEYFSETQRNKGNFPGRFSGRQFSNSRSEMNVSTLELGDSALYLCASSLVPRGRGVAEAFFGQGTRLTVV.